The source of this T cell receptor (beta chain) is a study of cytomegalovirus exposure and HLA in healthy donors. PCR used 60 Vbeta primers and 13 Jbeta primers. Study processing details: Later, roughly 80 million unique TCR beta chains were counted in an analysis, and approximately 10 million of them were shared. This table comes from immunoSEQ multiplex PCR, and its TCRdb copy is limited to in-frame clones, with some not included. The V and J calls and clone size are taken from that table; D and trimming were inferred from the DNA. The sample includes about 210,000 clones, roughly four fifths of them seen just once. Study-wide findings and caveats: Productive status was seen about 87% or about 30% of the time for most TCR beta V segments in an earlier analysis.

This clone has only one observation. Its target is unknown. The receptor was derived from a man between 40 and 49 years old in good health and CMV-seropositive. Sequencing was done on a sample of PBMCs.

CDR3 protein: CASSLGESSYNEQFF. CDR3 sequence (DNA): TGCGCCAGCAGCTTGGGAGAGAGCTCCTACAATGAGCAGTTCTTC. The rearrangement uses TRBV5-1 and TRBJ2-1; no clear D. With 0 bases removed from V and 0 bases from J, the gap between germline ends came to 7 bases. This CDR3 contains 15 residues. Germline CDR1 SGHRS, CDR2 YFSETQ.